The rows below give T cell receptor beta chains drawn from one sample of a study of technical replicates of blood from a handful of donors. Method: immunoSEQ multiplex PCR; TCRdb's copy keeps in-frame clones and lacks some. The data hold tens of thousands of clones, with roughly nine tenths observed a single time. The sequenced sample consisted of T cells isolated from PBMCs. The receptors originated from a human donor in good health. The CDR3 runs from the conserved cysteine through the conserved F or W. A D gene is named only where the DNA matches it firmly. For some rows the clone size is stated as once, few or many, or as a class when expanded; others skip it.

CDR3 protein: CASRTGINTGELFF
CDR3 DNA: TGTGCCAGCAGGACCGGGATAAACACCGGGGAGCTGTTTTTT
clone size: NA
D gene: NA
J gene: TRBJ2-2
V gene: TRBV25-1

CDR3 protein: CASSPGQGPSYEQYF
CDR3 DNA: TGTGCCAGCAGCCCAGGACAGGGACCCTCCTACGAGCAGTACTTC
clone size: NA
D gene: TRBD1
J gene: TRBJ2-7
V gene: TRBV7-8

CDR3 protein: CASSFSDTQYF
CDR3 DNA: TGTGCCAGCAGCTTCTCAGATACGCAGTATTTT
clone size: NA
D gene: NA
J gene: TRBJ2-3
V gene: TRBV11-3

CDR3 protein: CASSAYRERTPLHF
CDR3 DNA: TGTGCCAGCAGCGCCTACAGGGAGAGAACACCCCTCCACTTT
clone size: NA
D gene: NA
J gene: TRBJ1-6
V gene: TRBV9

CDR3 protein: CASSLLLDNEQFF
CDR3 DNA: TGTGCCAGCAGCTTATTACTAGACAATGAGCAGTTCTTC
clone size: once
D gene: NA
J gene: TRBJ2-1
V gene: TRBV5-4

CDR3 protein: CASSTGQGNTEAFF
CDR3 DNA: TGTGCCAGCAGCACCGGACAGGGGAACACTGAAGCTTTCTTT
clone size: once
D gene: TRBD1
J gene: TRBJ1-1
V gene: TRBV7-9

CDR3 protein: CASSVGTGSGANVLTF
CDR3 DNA: TGTGCCAGCTCAGTAGGGACAGGGTCTGGGGCCAACGTCCTGACTTTC
clone size: NA
D gene: TRBD1
J gene: TRBJ2-6
V gene: TRBV18

CDR3 protein: CASSLVTEAYEQYF
CDR3 DNA: TGTGCCAGCAGCTTAGTGACAGAGGCCTACGAGCAGTACTTC
clone size: NA
D gene: NA
J gene: TRBJ2-7
V gene: TRBV7-2

CDR3 protein: CASGLQGQNTEAFF
CDR3 DNA: TGCGCCAGCGGCCTACAGGGGCAAAACACTGAAGCTTTCTTT
clone size: NA
D gene: TRBD1
J gene: TRBJ1-1
V gene: TRBV5-1

CDR3 protein: CASSRLAGGPYNEQFF
CDR3 DNA: TGTGCCAGCAGTAGACTAGCGGGAGGGCCTTACAATGAGCAGTTCTTC
clone size: NA
D gene: TRBD2
J gene: TRBJ2-1
V gene: TRBV6-6

CDR3 protein: CASSLGWRRGGYDEQFF
CDR3 DNA: TGTGCCAGCAGCCTTGGCTGGAGAAGGGGTGGCTACGATGAGCAGTTCTTC
clone size: NA
D gene: NA
J gene: TRBJ2-1
V gene: TRBV7-2

CDR3 protein: CASSLDRQGHQFF
CDR3 DNA: TGTGCCAGCAGCTTAGACAGACAGGGGCACCAGTTCTTC
clone size: NA
D gene: TRBD1
J gene: TRBJ2-1
V gene: TRBV11-2

CDR3 protein: CASSRDRAYNEQFF
CDR3 DNA: TGTGCCAGCAGCCGGGACAGGGCCTACAATGAGCAGTTCTTC
clone size: NA
D gene: TRBD1
J gene: TRBJ2-1
V gene: TRBV27

CDR3 protein: CASSYSWTETTEAFF
CDR3 DNA: TGTGCCAGCAGTTACTCGTGGACAGAAACCACTGAAGCTTTCTTT
clone size: NA
D gene: NA
J gene: TRBJ1-1
V gene: TRBV6-6

CDR3 protein: CASKLSYNSPLHF
CDR3 DNA: TGTGCCAGCAAACTGTCCTATAATTCACCCCTCCACTTT
clone size: NA
D gene: NA
J gene: TRBJ1-6
V gene: TRBV2

CDR3 protein: CASTPGDRYNEQFF
CDR3 DNA: TGTGCCAGCACGCCCGGGGACAGGTACAATGAGCAGTTCTTC
clone size: NA
D gene: TRBD1
J gene: TRBJ2-1
V gene: TRBV7-6

CDR3 protein: CASSPGQVDNEKLFF
CDR3 DNA: TGTGCCAGCAGCCCGGGACAGGTCGATAATGAAAAACTGTTTTTT
clone size: NA
D gene: TRBD1
J gene: TRBJ1-4
V gene: TRBV7-9

CDR3 protein: CASSYTGELFF
CDR3 DNA: TGTGCCAGCAGCTATACCGGGGAGCTGTTTTTT
clone size: NA
D gene: NA
J gene: TRBJ2-2
V gene: TRBV2

CDR3 protein: CASSISTLGAAEAFF
CDR3 DNA: TGTGCCAGCTCAATTTCGACCCTGGGGGCCGCTGAAGCTTTCTTT
clone size: NA
D gene: NA
J gene: TRBJ1-1
V gene: TRBV18

CDR3 protein: CASGLRGTGGFETQYF
CDR3 DNA: TGTGCTAGTGGTTTGAGGGGGACAGGGGGCTTTGAGACCCAGTACTTC
clone size: NA
D gene: TRBD1
J gene: TRBJ2-5
V gene: TRBV12-5

CDR3 protein: CASSYGQGSPGELFF
CDR3 DNA: TGCGCCAGCAGTTACGGACAGGGGAGTCCCGGGGAGCTGTTTTTT
clone size: NA
D gene: TRBD1
J gene: TRBJ2-2
V gene: TRBV5-1

CDR3 protein: CASREFGSYEQYF
CDR3 DNA: TGTGCCAGTCGAGAGTTTGGCTCCTACGAGCAGTACTTC
clone size: few
D gene: NA
J gene: TRBJ2-7
V gene: TRBV19

CDR3 protein: CASSPTVAGELFF
CDR3 DNA: TGCGCCAGCAGCCCCACAGTGGCTGGGGAGCTGTTTTTT
clone size: few
D gene: NA
J gene: TRBJ2-2
V gene: TRBV10-1

CDR3 protein: CASSSSLNTEAFF
CDR3 DNA: TGTGCCAGCAGCTCCTCGCTAAACACTGAAGCTTTCTTT
clone size: NA
D gene: NA
J gene: TRBJ1-1
V gene: TRBV7-9

CDR3 protein: CASSLGSGWADTQYF
CDR3 DNA: TGTGCTAGCAGCTTAGGCTCAGGGTGGGCAGATACGCAGTATTTT
clone size: NA
D gene: NA
J gene: TRBJ2-3
V gene: TRBV7-7

CDR3 protein: CASRFSYQPQHF
CDR3 DNA: TGTGCCAGCAGGTTCTCCTATCAGCCCCAGCATTTT
clone size: NA
D gene: NA
J gene: TRBJ1-5
V gene: TRBV28

CDR3 protein: CASGARGERYYGYTF
CDR3 DNA: TGTGCCAGCGGGGCCAGGGGCGAAAGATACTATGGCTACACCTTC
clone size: NA
D gene: NA
J gene: TRBJ1-2
V gene: TRBV6-1

CDR3 protein: CSVEGRDSGSYEQYF
CDR3 DNA: TGCAGCGTTGAAGGTCGGGATAGCGGCTCCTACGAGCAGTACTTC
clone size: NA
D gene: NA
J gene: TRBJ2-7
V gene: TRBV29-1

CDR3 protein: CASKVSTAQETQYF
CDR3 DNA: TGCGCCAGCAAAGTATCGACAGCACAAGAGACCCAGTACTTC
clone size: once
D gene: NA
J gene: TRBJ2-5
V gene: TRBV5-1

CDR3 protein: CAWTGDGYTF
CDR3 DNA: TGTGCCTGGACAGGGGATGGCTACACCTTC
clone size: NA
D gene: NA
J gene: TRBJ1-2
V gene: TRBV30

CDR3 protein: CASSWTGGNYGYTF
CDR3 DNA: TGTGCCAGCAGTTGGACAGGGGGCAACTATGGCTACACCTTC
clone size: once
D gene: TRBD1
J gene: TRBJ1-2
V gene: TRBV27

CDR3 protein: CAWRLAGAADQETQYF
CDR3 DNA: TGTGCCTGGAGACTAGCGGGGGCGGCGGACCAAGAGACCCAGTACTTC
clone size: NA
D gene: TRBD2
J gene: TRBJ2-5
V gene: TRBV30

CDR3 protein: CASSQDTGGRGLINQPQHF
CDR3 DNA: TGTGCCAGCAGCCAGGACACAGGGGGTCGGGGTCTGATCAATCAGCCCCAGCATTTT
clone size: once
D gene: TRBD1
J gene: TRBJ1-5
V gene: TRBV4-2

CDR3 protein: CASSVERGVETQYF
CDR3 DNA: TGTGCCAGCAGTGTGGAGCGGGGGGTTGAGACCCAGTACTTC
clone size: NA
D gene: TRBD2
J gene: TRBJ2-5
V gene: TRBV2

CDR3 protein: CASSQDRQGRNEQYF
CDR3 DNA: TGCGCCAGCAGCCAAGATCGACAGGGGCGGAACGAGCAGTACTTC
clone size: NA
D gene: TRBD1
J gene: TRBJ2-7
V gene: TRBV4-1

CDR3 protein: CASSLEAGVEYEQYF
CDR3 DNA: TGCGCCAGCAGCTTGGAGGCGGGAGTAGAATACGAGCAGTACTTC
clone size: once
D gene: TRBD2
J gene: TRBJ2-7
V gene: TRBV5-1

CDR3 protein: CASSLGSGNPYNEQFF
CDR3 DNA: TGTGCCAGCAGCTTAGGTAGCGGGAATCCCTACAATGAGCAGTTCTTC
clone size: NA
D gene: TRBD2
J gene: TRBJ2-1
V gene: TRBV7-8

CDR3 protein: CASSSTGNYGYTF
CDR3 DNA: TGTGCCAGCAGTTCAACAGGGAACTATGGCTACACCTTC
clone size: NA
D gene: NA
J gene: TRBJ1-2
V gene: TRBV6-5

CDR3 protein: CASRLTGNSPLHF
CDR3 DNA: TGTGCCAGCAGACTTACGGGAAATTCACCCCTCCACTTT
clone size: NA
D gene: NA
J gene: TRBJ1-6
V gene: TRBV27

CDR3 protein: CASSLVIGTDTQYF
CDR3 DNA: TGTGCCAGCAGTTTAGTAATCGGCACAGATACGCAGTATTTT
clone size: NA
D gene: NA
J gene: TRBJ2-3
V gene: TRBV27

CDR3 protein: CASSYSGRGKQYF
CDR3 DNA: TGTGCCAGCAGTTACTCGGGCAGGGGAAAGCAGTACTTC
clone size: NA
D gene: NA
J gene: TRBJ2-7
V gene: TRBV6-5

CDR3 protein: CASSADSNEQFF
CDR3 DNA: TGCGCCAGCAGCGCGGACAGCAATGAGCAGTTCTTC
clone size: NA
D gene: NA
J gene: TRBJ2-1
V gene: TRBV5-1

CDR3 protein: CASIYTGELFF
CDR3 DNA: TGTGCCAGCATCTACACCGGGGAGCTGTTTTTT
clone size: once
D gene: NA
J gene: TRBJ2-2
V gene: TRBV11-3

CDR3 protein: CAWSRHSGHAGYTF
CDR3 DNA: TGTGCCTGGAGTCGTCACTCGGGACACGCAGGCTACACCTTC
clone size: NA
D gene: NA
J gene: TRBJ1-2
V gene: TRBV30